This T cell receptor (beta chain) was retrieved from a study of human T cells and chemical hapten exposure. TCRdb redid the calling of the RACE reads with MiXCR, one entry per CDR3 protein. The profile shows about 82,000 distinct CDR3 sequences, about 6.6% of them singletons. Germline V gene sequence: CDR1 SEHNR, CDR2 FQNEAQ (reference sequence). The CDR3 has 13 amino acids. V was shortened by 5 bases and J by 3 bases, with 10 bases between the two germline ends. In its sample, this clonotype was seen many times. Time point here: patch test 2, 6 weeks after DPC sensitization. This sample's treatment: therapeutic diphenylcyclopropenone sensitization with weekly scalp DPC.

The specimen was whole blood, collected in connection with sensitization to the hapten diphenylcyclopropenone (DPC). The rearrangement uses TRBV7-9 and TRBJ1-2; no definite D call. The TCR comes from a woman aged 25-40 years with alopecia areata. Some clones in this sample may be carry-over from other donors' samples. The CDR3 bases are TGTGCCAGCAGCCTACGCGGGGACTATGGCTACACCTTC. This gives the protein CASSLRGDYGYTF.